This T cell receptor beta chain was profiled in a study of shared T cell receptors in the human thymus. The germline CDR1 and CDR2 sequences are SEHNR and FQNEAQ (reference sequence). The CDR3 runs to 14 residues. The germline V and J ends were trimmed by 1 base and 3 bases, with 9 bases remaining between them. Profiled with immunoSEQ multiplex PCR; TCRdb holds only in-frame clones, not every one. The table records 700,000 or so clones, approximately 83% of them present only once. These data were also filed under a second study, of human thymus T cells.

Sequenced input: thymocytes. The TCR sequence derives from a girl less than two years old with a congenital heart defect. The chain is built from TRBV7-9 and TRBJ1-2; possible D gene TRBD1, 5 bases. This chain's CDR3 is CASSLEDRDYGYTF. The CDR3 DNA is TGTGCCAGCAGCTTAGAAGACAGAGACTATGGCTACACCTTC.